Listed below are T cell receptor beta chains from one sample, sequenced in a study of shared clonotypes between healthy human individuals. TCRdb keeps only in-frame clones here, not all; method: immunoSEQ multiplex PCR. The sample has 2 million to 3 million clones, under 95% seen once. Input material: naive CD4+ T cells from PBMCs. The receptors shown here come from a man between 18 and 29 years old in good health. Some clones in this sample may be carry-over from other donors' samples. CDR3s include the opening cysteine and the closing phenylalanine or tryptophan. D genes are given only for firm matches. Size values are once, few and many counts, or a class for expanded clones, and some rows have none.

j_call | clone_size | v_call | d_call | cdr3_aa | cdr3_nt
TRBJ1-1 | NA | TRBV15 | NA | CATSREGADNTEAFF | TGTGCCACCAGCAGAGAGGGGGCAGATAACACTGAAGCTTTCTTT
TRBJ2-1 | NA | TRBV28 | NA | CASSLWSREDEQFF | TGTGCCAGCAGTTTATGGTCCAGGGAAGATGAGCAGTTCTTC
TRBJ1-5 | NA | TRBV7-2 | NA | CASSLTRNSNQPQHF | TGTGCCAGCAGCTTAACAAGAAATAGCAATCAGCCCCAGCATTTT
TRBJ1-2 | NA | TRBV4-1 | NA | CASSQPGRRPGYTF | TGCGCCAGCAGCCAACCCGGGAGGAGGCCTGGCTACACCTTC
TRBJ2-3 | NA | TRBV4-3 | TRBD2 | CASSQEWAGGIYTQYF | TGCGCCAGCAGCCAAGAATGGGCGGGAGGGATTTATACGCAGTATTTT
TRBJ1-3 | NA | TRBV15 | NA | CATSRYQATGNTIYF | TGTGCCACCAGCAGATACCAGGCAACTGGAAACACCATATATTTT
TRBJ2-2 | NA | TRBV2 | TRBD2 | CASSGWTSGTGELFF | TGTGCCAGCAGTGGTTGGACTAGCGGCACCGGGGAGCTGTTTTTT
TRBJ2-3 | NA | TRBV18 | TRBD2 | CASSPGTLAGIDTQYF | TGTGCCAGCTCACCGGGGACGCTAGCGGGAATAGATACGCAGTATTTT
TRBJ1-1 | NA | TRBV2 | TRBD1 | CASRGTGTATNTEAFF | TGTGCCAGCAGGGGAACCGGGACAGCTACGAACACTGAAGCTTTCTTT
TRBJ2-7 | NA | TRBV5-1 | NA | CASSVGQSDTYEQYF | TGCGCCAGCAGCGTTGGACAGAGCGATACCTACGAGCAGTACTTC
TRBJ1-1 | NA | TRBV19 | NA | CASSPARGFSEAFF | TGTGCCAGTAGCCCGGCCCGTGGATTCTCTGAAGCTTTCTTT
TRBJ1-5 | NA | TRBV27 | NA | CASSYRAPWGNQPQHF | TGTGCCAGCAGTTACCGGGCCCCCTGGGGCAATCAGCCCCAGCATTTT
TRBJ1-2 | NA | TRBV19 | NA | CASSIPDTGNYGYTF | TGTGCCAGTAGTATCCCCGATACAGGGAACTATGGCTACACCTTC
TRBJ2-2 | NA | TRBV7-2 | TRBD1 | CASARDSNTGELFF | TGTGCCAGCGCCCGGGACAGCAACACCGGGGAGCTGTTTTTT
TRBJ2-3 | NA | TRBV29-1 | TRBD2 | CSASGLAGEGWDTDTQYF | TGCAGCGCATCGGGACTAGCGGGAGAGGGCTGGGACACAGATACGCAGTATTTT
TRBJ1-4 | NA | TRBV6-6 | TRBD1 | CASNQRQGGEKLFF | TGTGCCAGCAACCAACGACAGGGTGGTGAAAAACTGTTTTTT
TRBJ1-1 | NA | TRBV2 | NA | CASRATPATEAFF | TGTGCCAGCAGAGCGACGCCGGCCACTGAAGCTTTCTTT
TRBJ2-7 | NA | TRBV19 | NA | CASSTRGWSYEQYF | TGTGCCAGTAGTACCAGGGGTTGGAGCTACGAGCAGTACTTC
TRBJ1-1 | NA | TRBV6-5 | NA | CASSPPGGRGTEAFF | TGTGCCAGCAGCCCCCCCGGCGGGCGGGGAACTGAAGCTTTCTTT
TRBJ1-2 | NA | TRBV5-5 | TRBD1 | CASSWGGQGNYGYTF | TGTGCCAGCAGCTGGGGAGGACAGGGGAACTATGGCTACACCTTC
TRBJ2-1 | NA | TRBV7-9 | TRBD1 | CASSSTGGGSYNEQFF | TGTGCCAGCAGCTCAACAGGGGGCGGCTCCTACAATGAGCAGTTCTTC
TRBJ2-1 | NA | TRBV5-1 | TRBD2 | CASSLIAGRDYNEQFF | TGCGCCAGCAGCTTGATAGCGGGCCGGGACTACAATGAGCAGTTCTTC
TRBJ2-2 | once | TRBV5-8 | TRBD1 | CASSLGGTTGELFF | TGTGCCAGCAGCTTAGGGGGCACCACCGGGGAGCTGTTTTTT
TRBJ1-1 | NA | TRBV19 | TRBD1 | CASSRSDRGWTEAFF | TGTGCCAGTAGTAGATCGGACAGGGGGTGGACTGAAGCTTTCTTT
TRBJ1-2 | NA | TRBV7-2 | NA | CASSLEPGQGGYTF | TGTGCCAGCAGCTTAGAGCCGGGACAAGGCGGCTACACCTTC
TRBJ2-7 | NA | TRBV5-1 | TRBD1 | CASSPGTGPSYEQYF | TGCGCCAGCAGCCCAGGGACAGGGCCTTCCTACGAGCAGTACTTC
TRBJ2-1 | few | TRBV7-2 | NA | CASSTRQGPGDEQFF | TGTGCCAGCAGCACAAGACAGGGACCGGGGGATGAGCAGTTCTTC
TRBJ2-2 | once | TRBV4-2 | NA | CASSQDPRNTGELFF | TGTGCCAGCAGCCAAGATCCCCGGAACACCGGGGAGCTGTTTTTT
TRBJ2-2 | NA | TRBV7-2 | NA | CASSFYVGNTGELFF | TGTGCCAGCAGCTTTTACGTAGGGAACACCGGGGAGCTGTTTTTT
TRBJ1-1 | NA | TRBV7-9 | NA | CASSVSYTEAFF | TGTGCCAGCAGCGTCTCCTACACTGAAGCTTTCTTT
TRBJ2-2 | NA | TRBV5-4 | NA | CASSLASRGNTGELFF | TGTGCCAGCAGCTTGGCGAGCAGGGGAAACACCGGGGAGCTGTTTTTT
TRBJ2-7 | NA | TRBV6-5 | NA | CASSYSRGAYEQYF | TGTGCCAGCAGTTACTCGAGGGGAGCCTACGAGCAGTACTTC
TRBJ1-2 | NA | TRBV5-5 | NA | CASSFTPGPYGYTF | TGTGCCAGCAGCTTTACGCCGGGACCTTATGGCTACACCTTC
TRBJ1-1 | NA | TRBV9 | NA | CASSGAVRAEAFF | TGTGCCAGCTCGGGGGCGGTTCGCGCTGAAGCTTTCTTT
TRBJ2-7 | once | TRBV7-3 | TRBD1 | CASSPGQGRYEQYF | TGTGCCAGCAGCCCCGGACAGGGGCGGTACGAGCAGTACTTC
TRBJ1-2 | NA | TRBV25-1 | NA | CASSPQGGQLEGYTF | TGTGCCAGCAGTCCCCAGGGCGGACAGCTAGAGGGCTACACCTTC
TRBJ1-6 | NA | TRBV7-9 | NA | CASSSQNAYNSPLHF | TGTGCCAGCAGCTCACAGAACGCCTATAATTCACCCCTCCACTTT
TRBJ1-4 | NA | TRBV7-2 | NA | CASSFNGADGEKLFF | TGTGCCAGCAGCTTCAACGGGGCGGATGGTGAAAAACTGTTTTTT
TRBJ2-1 | once | TRBV5-1 | TRBD1 | CASSPRTGESNEQFF | TGCGCCAGCAGCCCCCGGACAGGGGAAAGCAATGAGCAGTTCTTC
TRBJ2-7 | NA | TRBV9 | TRBD2 | CASSSGGGAGYEQYF | TGTGCCAGCAGCTCTGGGGGAGGGGCGGGCTACGAGCAGTACTTC
TRBJ2-7 | NA | TRBV18 | TRBD1 | CASSTGTGKGEQYF | TGTGCCAGCTCAACCGGGACAGGGAAAGGCGAGCAGTACTTC
TRBJ2-1 | NA | TRBV28 | TRBD2 | CASFTSGSVREQFF | TGTGCCAGCTTCACTAGCGGGAGCGTCCGTGAGCAGTTCTTC
TRBJ2-3 | NA | TRBV5-4 | NA | CASSWDSNSLSTDTQYF | TGTGCCAGCAGCTGGGACTCCAACTCCCTTAGCACAGATACGCAGTATTTT
TRBJ1-1 | NA | TRBV18 | NA | CASSPPPAMNTEAFF | TGTGCCAGCTCACCACCCCCAGCCATGAACACTGAAGCTTTCTTT
TRBJ1-4 | NA | TRBV7-2 | NA | CASSSNKAGGYEKLFF | TGTGCCAGCAGCTCAAATAAAGCGGGGGGCTATGAAAAACTGTTTTTT
TRBJ1-1 | few | TRBV30 | NA | CAWSSDSTEAFF | TGTGCCTGGAGTTCGGATAGCACTGAAGCTTTCTTT
TRBJ1-2 | NA | TRBV28 | NA | CASQQWNTNYGYTF | TGTGCCAGCCAACAGTGGAACACAAACTATGGCTACACCTTC
TRBJ1-1 | NA | TRBV6-1 | TRBD1 | CASSGYGQGAPMNTEAFF | TGTGCCAGCAGTGGTTACGGACAGGGGGCCCCAATGAACACTGAAGCTTTCTTT
TRBJ1-1 | NA | TRBV28 | TRBD1 | CASSPHRGTGVTEAFF | TGTGCCAGCAGTCCCCACCGCGGGACAGGGGTTACTGAAGCTTTCTTT
TRBJ1-4 | NA | TRBV25-1 | NA | CASSERPGKAQTNEKLFF | TGTGCCAGCAGTGAAAGGCCGGGGAAGGCACAAACTAATGAAAAACTGTTTTTT
TRBJ2-7 | NA | TRBV5-1 | NA | CASSAGRSYYEQYF | TGCGCCAGCAGCGCCGGACGATCATACTACGAGCAGTACTTC
TRBJ1-5 | NA | TRBV7-9 | TRBD1 | CASSPSDRGNQPQHF | TGTGCCAGCAGCCCTTCAGACAGGGGAAATCAGCCCCAGCATTTT
TRBJ2-3 | NA | TRBV7-3 | TRBD2 | CASSSRGGSDTQYF | TGTGCCAGCAGTTCGCGTGGCGGGAGCGATACGCAGTATTTT
TRBJ1-4 | NA | TRBV6-6 | NA | CASRDPTGDSNEKLFF | TGTGCCAGCAGAGACCCAACTGGGGACTCTAATGAAAAACTGTTTTTT
TRBJ2-3 | NA | TRBV7-3 | NA | CASSLTGGEDTQYF | TGTGCCAGCAGCTTAACGGGAGGTGAAGATACGCAGTATTTT